A single sample is the source of the 29 T cell receptor beta chains below, sequenced in a study of cytomegalovirus exposure and HLA in healthy donors. TCRdb's copy holds only in-frame clones and misses some; the assay was immunoSEQ multiplex PCR. The table has hundreds of thousands of clones, about nine tenths seen once. The sequenced sample was PBMCs. Receptor source: a woman aged 18-29 years in good health and CMV-seronegative.

This clone was recorded only once. The chain uses TRBV5-5 and TRBJ2-5, with D tentatively TRBD1 (7 bases). The germline CDR1 and CDR2 sequences are SGHKS and YYEKEE (reference sequence). V lost 0 bases and J 2 bases, leaving 23 bases between the germline ends. The length of the CDR3 is 19 residues. The CDR3 spells CASSLVPKAAGQKQETQYF. CDR3 DNA: TGTGCCAGCAGCTTGGTGCCGAAAGCTGCGGGACAGAAGCAAGAGACCCAGTACTTC.

J is TRBJ2-7 and V is TRBV6-5; 7 bases fit TRBD2. CDR1 and CDR2 from the germline V gene are MNHEY and SVGAGI. Germline trimming cut 2 bases from V and 3 bases from J; bases unmatched to any gene: 7. The CDR3 is 15 residues long. CDR3 in amino acids: CASSYLAGENYEQYF. The CDR3 region has the DNA TGTGCCAGCAGTTACCTTGCGGGGGAAAACTACGAGCAGTACTTC.

The table lists this clone with a count of one. The chain couples TRBV5-1 to TRBJ1-1; D uncertain. The germline V gene encodes CDR1 SGHRS and CDR2 YFSETQ. CDR3 size: 13 residues. Trimming shortened V by 1 base and J by 2 bases, and 6 bases separated the two germline ends. The CDR3 reads CASSLFSNTEAFF. In DNA, the CDR3 is TGCGCCAGCAGCTTGTTCAGTAACACTGAAGCTTTCTTT.

The chain links TRBV15 to TRBJ1-5; D uncertain. Germline assignment: CDR1 LNHNV and CDR2 YYDKDF (reference sequence). V lost 2 bases, J lost 0 bases, and 8 bases lay in between. The CDR3 covers 15 residues. The CDR3 protein is CATSRQDYSNQPQHF. CDR3 bases: TGTGCCACCAGCAGACAGGATTATAGCAATCAGCCCCAGCATTTT.

The chain recombines TRBV9 with TRBJ1-2; maybe TRBD1 (6 bases). Germline CDR1 SGDLS, CDR2 YYNGEE. Trimming left V 3 bases short and J 0 bases short, with 9 bases between. The CDR3 covers 14 residues. CDR3 sequence reads: CASSAGQTNYGYTF. The CDR3 DNA reads as TGTGCCAGCAGCGCCGGACAGACTAACTATGGCTACACCTTC.

V usage is TRBV6-1 and J usage is TRBJ1-3, with D possibly TRBD1 on 6 matching bases. The ends were cut back, 4 bases at V and 4 bases at J, with 17 bases in the middle. This CDR3 is built from 16 residues. The germline V gene has CDR1 MNHNS and CDR2 SASEGT. This CDR3 is CASSGRSGAFGNTIYF. CDR3 sequence (DNA): TGTGCCAGCAGTGGTCGGTCAGGGGCATTCGGAAACACCATATATTTT.

This rearrangement joins TRBV28 to TRBJ2-7, with TRBD2 identical over 11 bases. Germline CDR1 and CDR2: MDHEN and SYDVKM. The CDR3 has 15 amino acids. Trimming at V came to 3 bases and at J to 3 bases, leaving 4 bases not matched to a gene. The CDR3 region is CASSLRGTSGYEQYF. Written as DNA, the CDR3 is TGTGCCAGCAGTTTGAGGGGGACTAGCGGCTACGAGCAGTACTTC.

A note on this clone: The sample carries other DNA sequences with the same CDR3. The V and J genes are TRBV19 and TRBJ1-1; D remains ambiguous. The CDR3 loop spans 12 amino acids. Trimming cost V 3 bases and J 2 bases, with 4 bases left between them. CDR1 and CDR2 from the germline V gene are LNHDA and SQIVND (reference sequence). CDR3 DNA sequence: TGTGCCAGTAGTATCCGTAACACTGAAGCTTTCTTT. This codes for CASSIRNTEAFF.

V is TRBV4-1 and J is TRBJ2-2; no reliable D call. The CDR3 loop spans 13 amino acids. Germline loops: CDR1 MGHRA, CDR2 YSYEKL. V shed 5 bases and J shed 4 bases, with 8 bases lying between them. The DNA of the CDR3 is TGCGCCAGCAGCTTGACTGCCACCGGGGAGCTGTTTTTT. It is translated as CASSLTATGELFF.

The rearrangement uses TRBV28 and TRBJ2-7, with D tentatively TRBD1 (5 bases). CDR1 and CDR2 (germline): MDHEN, SYDVKM. CDR3 length: 16 amino acids. The germline V and J ends were trimmed by 2 bases and 1 base, with 15 bases remaining between them. The DNA for the CDR3 is TGTGCCAGCAGTTTAAATGAAGAGACAGCGTCCTACGAGCAGTACTTC. The encoded protein is CASSLNEETASYEQYF. The full variable domain, completed using reference TRBV28 and TRBJ2-7, is DVKVTQSSRYLVKRTGEKVFLECVQDMDHENMFWYRQDPGLGLRLIYFSYDVKMKEKGDIPEGYSVSREKKERFSLILESASTNQTSMYLCASSLNEETASYEQYFGPGTRLTVT.

In this sample, this clone turned up a few times. The V and J genes are TRBV9 and TRBJ2-2, with D uncertain. V was pared by 3 bases and J by 1 base, with 4 bases between. The CDR3 has 13 amino acids. Germline assignment: CDR1 SGDLS and CDR2 YYNGEE. The CDR3 DNA reads as TGTGCCAGCAGCGGAGGGAACACCGGGGAGCTGTTTTTT. Protein sequence: CASSGGNTGELFF.

In DNA, the CDR3 is TGTGCCAGCAGTTTAGGATCAGGGATGAACACTGAAGCTTTCTTT. It is translated as CASSLGSGMNTEAFF. The chain has TRBV27 and TRBJ1-1, with D maybe TRBD1 (5 bases). CDR3 length: 15 residues. Germline CDR1 MNHEY, CDR2 SMNVEV (reference sequence). Trimming took 2 bases from V and 0 from J, leaving 10 bases between them.

This clone was detected a few times. This rearrangement joins TRBV30 to TRBJ1-2; 7 bases line up with TRBD1. This CDR3 comprises 12 residues. V shed 4 bases and J 4 bases; nucleotides not matched to a gene: 3. Germline values: CDR1 GTSNPN, CDR2 SVGIG (reference sequence). CDR3 region: CAWTRDSYGYTF. The CDR3 coding sequence is TGTGCCTGGACCCGGGACAGCTATGGCTACACCTTC.

The chain joins TRBV19 to TRBJ2-5, with a possible D match to TRBD2 (6 bases). The CDR3 loop spans 13 amino acids. Germline V gene sequence: CDR1 LNHDA, CDR2 SQIVND (reference sequence). Between the trimmed V and J ends, which lost 7 bases and 3 bases, there was a span of 12 bases. The CDR3 DNA follows: TGTGCCAGTACGGGGACTCCCGAAGAGACCCAGTACTTC. Protein: CASTGTPEETQYF.

The chain links TRBV19 to TRBJ1-2; 8 bases line up with TRBD1. CDR3 length: 15 amino acids. Germline lookup yields CDR1 LNHDA and CDR2 SQIVND (reference sequence). The V segment lost 5 bases and the J segment 2 bases; nucleotides outside the gene matches: 7. CDR3 protein: CASSLGQGSNYGYTF. The CDR3 DNA follows: TGTGCCAGTAGTCTTGGACAGGGATCGAACTATGGCTACACCTTC.

The chain has TRBV5-8 and TRBJ1-5; TRBD1 is a possible D gene (6 bases). The CDR3 extends over 16 amino acids. V shed 4 bases and J shed 3 bases, with 17 bases lying between them. In germline, CDR1 is SGHTS, CDR2 YDEGEE. Here the CDR3 DNA reads TGTGCCAGCAGCCGTAACAGGGCCAGGAACAATCAGCCCCAGCATTTT. Residues: CASSRNRARNNQPQHF.

The J gene is TRBJ2-2, the V gene TRBV19; TRBD2 might be the D (7 bases). V was cut by 1 base and J by 2 bases, with 11 bases left in between. This CDR3 region has 16 residues. CDR1 is LNHDA, CDR2 SQIVND, per germline (reference sequence). Here the CDR3 DNA reads TGTGCCAGTAGTATAGTTACGGGGGGCAACACCGGGGAGCTGTTTTTT. This gives the protein CASSIVTGGNTGELFF.

This chain joins TRBV9 and TRBJ2-1; 10 bases match TRBD2. This CDR3 contains 15 residues. V lost 5 bases, J lost 1 base, and 3 bases stayed unmatched. CDR1 and CDR2 (germline): SGDLS, YYNGEE. The CDR3 DNA follows: TGTGCCAGCAGTCCAGCGGGAGGGTCCTACAATGAGCAGTTCTTC. Its protein is CASSPAGGSYNEQFF.

The chain couples TRBV14 to TRBJ2-3; D is ambiguous. The CDR3 extends over 11 amino acids. Trimming removed 3 bases from V and 5 bases from J, with 3 bases in between. The germline V gene has CDR1 SGHDN and CDR2 FVKESK. The CDR3 nucleotides read TGTGCCAGCAGCCATCTAGATACGCAGTATTTT. Translating it yields CASSHLDTQYF.

A single count supports this clone. V usage is TRBV2 and J usage is TRBJ1-4, with D possibly TRBD1 on 6 matching bases. Germline V gene lookup returns CDR1 SNHLY and CDR2 FYNNEI. CDR3 size: 14 residues. V lost 8 bases and J lost 5, with 15 bases in between. CDR3 region: CASLPGQGNEKLFF. In nucleotides, the CDR3 is TGTGCCAGCTTACCGGGACAAGGCAATGAAAAACTGTTTTTT.

This clone was detected only a few times. The chain uses TRBV7-7 and TRBJ2-1, with a possible D match to TRBD2 (5 bases). CDR3 size: 13 residues. CDR1 is SSHAT, CDR2 FNYEAQ, per germline (reference sequence). Trimming took off 5 bases at V and 6 bases at J, with 11 bases between the two ends. CDR3 residues: CASSTSGINEQFF. CDR3 nucleotides: TGTGCCAGCAGCACATCCGGGATCAATGAGCAGTTCTTC. Full variable domain (remainder filled in from reference TRBV7-7 and TRBJ2-1): GAGVSQSPRYKVTKRGQDVTLRCDPISSHATLYWYQQALGQGPEFLTYFNYEAQPDKSGLPSDRFSAERPEGSISTLTIQRTEQRDSAMYRCASSTSGINEQFFGPGTRLTVL.

CDR3 nucleotides: TGTGCCAGCAGCTTAGAATTTAAACAGGGGAAGGCTGAAGCTTTCTTT. This translates into CASSLEFKQGKAEAFF. The V call is TRBV11-2, the J call TRBJ1-1, with 7 bases lining up with TRBD1. Germline values: CDR1 SGHAT, CDR2 FQNNGV. Losses at the gene ends were 0 bases for V and 6 bases for J; bases not matched to a gene: 10. The CDR3 length is 16 residues.

The chain joins TRBV6-4 to TRBJ2-5; no clear D. Germline CDR1 and CDR2: MRHNA and SNTAGT. Trimming took 4 bases from V and 3 from J, leaving 9 bases between them. This CDR3 region has 13 residues. The CDR3 loop reads CASSVGLEETQYF. The CDR3 DNA is TGTGCCAGCAGTGTGGGCCTTGAAGAGACCCAGTACTTC.

This chain links TRBV30 with TRBJ2-2, with 10 positions matching TRBD2. The CDR3 loop spans 13 amino acids. With V trimmed by 8 bases and J by 2 bases, 2 bases remained unmatched. The V gene's germline CDR1 is GTSNPN and CDR2 SVGIG (reference sequence). The CDR3 DNA follows: TGTGCCCGGACTAGCGGTAACACCGGGGAGCTGTTTTTT. Encoded protein: CARTSGNTGELFF.

The chain uses TRBV7-3 and TRBJ2-2, with D perhaps TRBD1 (5 bases). Trimming removed 3 bases from V and 4 bases from J, with 9 bases in between. Per the germline V gene, CDR1 is SGHTA and CDR2 is FQGTGA. CDR3 size: 14 residues. CDR3: CASSLGHFTGELFF. The CDR3 nucleotides are TGTGCCAGCAGCTTGGGGCACTTCACCGGGGAGCTGTTTTTT.

This chain connects TRBV2 to TRBJ2-5, with D perhaps matching TRBD1 (6 bases). The CDR3 loop spans 13 amino acids. V lost 5 bases, J lost 5 bases, and 12 bases lay in between. CDR1 is SNHLY and CDR2 is FYNNEI in the germline V gene. CDR3 in amino acids: CASSLTGYETQYF. In nucleotides, the CDR3 is TGTGCCAGCAGTCTTACAGGGTATGAGACCCAGTACTTC. The full variable domain, its missing parts supplied by reference TRBV2 and TRBJ2-5, is EPEVTQTPSHQVTQMGQEVILRCVPISNHLYFYWYRQILGQKVEFLVSFYNNEISEKSEIFDDQFSVERPDGSNFTLKIRSTKLEDSAMYFCASSLTGYETQYFGPGTRLLVL.

The chain is built from TRBV11-2 and TRBJ2-7; unclear D gene. The CDR3 consists of 12 residues. From germline, CDR1 is SGHAT and CDR2 FQNNGV. The V gene lost 2 bases and the J gene lost 3 bases, with 5 bases spanning the gap. CDR3 DNA sequence: TGTGCCAGCAGCTTAAAACACTACGAGCAGTACTTC. Translated, it gives CASSLKHYEQYF.

The chain combines TRBV2 with TRBJ2-3; a weak D match, TRBD2 (6 bases). V dropped 10 bases and J dropped 4 bases, with 30 bases sitting between them. Per germline, CDR1 SNHLY and CDR2 FYNNEI. The CDR3 has 18 amino acids. The CDR3 is CATLPLAIQAGRSDTQYF. In DNA, the CDR3 is TGTGCCACCCTCCCCCTAGCGATCCAGGCAGGTCGGTCAGATACGCAGTATTTT. Supplemented by reference TRBV2 and TRBJ2-3, the full variable domain reads EPEVTQTPSHQVTQMGQEVILRCVPISNHLYFYWYRQILGQKVEFLVSFYNNEISEKSEIFDDQFSVERPDGSNFTLKIRSTKLEDSAMYFCATLPLAIQAGRSDTQYFGPGTRLTVL.

The chain links TRBV9 to TRBJ2-2, with 8 nucleotides matching TRBD1. This CDR3 comprises 13 residues. V lost 4 bases, J lost 6 bases, and 2 bases stayed unmatched. Germline V gives CDR1 SGDLS, CDR2 YYNGEE. The CDR3: CASSTQGAGELFF. The CDR3 DNA follows: TGTGCCAGCAGCACACAGGGGGCCGGGGAGCTGTTTTTT.